The source of this T cell receptor (beta chain) is a study of beta chain features in type 1 diabetes. Study context: Sorted cells numbering around 110,000,000 were examined across all samples.

This clone has just a few counts. Its antigen is unidentified. Reverse transcription of all isolated RNA meant that expressed TCRB transcripts were sequenced. The study sequenced naive, central memory and regulatory T cell samples to an average of approximately 4 million reads. Only in-frame clones appear in the TCRdb table, and some are missing; sequencing was by immunoSEQ multiplex PCR. The top ten clones hold over 0.04% of a sample with roughly 450,000 clones, around 10% of them seen once. Study-wide findings and caveats: For cells with high TCR expression, cDNA sequencing could yield over-representation.

The CDR3 spans 15 residues. Germline V gene lookup returns CDR1 SQVTM and CDR2 ANQGSEA. The sample taken for sequencing was naive CD4+ T cells from blood. V gene TRBV29-1 combines with J gene TRBJ2-7; the match to TRBD2 covers 11 bases. This clonotype originated in a woman aged 18 to 35 in good health. CDR3 nucleotides: TGCAGGCTCTCCCGGGGACTAGCGGAAACCTACGAGCAGTACTTC. Amino acid sequence: CRLSRGLAETYEQYF.